Shown below are 14 T cell receptor beta chains from a single sample sequenced in a study of graft-versus-host responses after intestinal transplantation. No antigen is known for these receptors. Assay used: immunoSEQ multiplex PCR; TCRdb lists only in-frame clones, some missing. The data contain tens of thousands of clones, about 93% of them singletons. Sample: unstimulated CD8+ T cells sorted from spleen or lymph node cells, taken before intestinal transplant. The receptors come from a human donor who received an intestinal transplant.

V is TRBV7-9 and J is TRBJ2-5, with 8 bases matching TRBD2. The J segment lost 5 bases and the V segment lost 4 bases, leaving 9 bases of the junction unmatched. This CDR3 spans 15 amino acids. Germline loops: CDR1 SEHNR, CDR2 FQNEAQ (reference sequence). The DNA of the CDR3 is TGTGCCAGCAGCTCTACAGGGACTAGTTTGGAGACCCAGTACTTC. Its translation is CASSSTGTSLETQYF.

CDR3 protein: CASSSGQGPYEQYF. In nucleotides, the CDR3 is TGTGCCAGCAGTTCGGGACAGGGGCCCTACGAGCAGTACTTC. The V and J genes are TRBV27 and TRBJ2-7; 10 positions match TRBD1. V dropped 4 bases and J dropped 2; count of bases not matched to a gene: 2. The CDR3 contains 14 residues. Per the germline V gene, CDR1 is MNHEY and CDR2 is SMNVEV (reference sequence).

The CDR3 DNA sequence: TGTGCCAGCAGCTTAGGCGGGATCCAAGAGACCCAGTACTTC. Residues: CASSLGGIQETQYF. The chain is built from TRBV13 and TRBJ2-5; D perhaps matches TRBD2 (5 bases). The germline V gene has CDR1 PRHDT and CDR2 FYEKMQ (reference sequence). Between the trimmed V and J ends, which lost 0 bases and 1 base, there was a span of 6 bases. The CDR3 totals 14 residues.

The gene calls are TRBV19 and TRBJ1-6, with D maybe TRBD1 (6 bases). The V end was cut by 4 bases, the J end by 7 bases, with 14 bases between. The CDR3 covers 15 residues. The V gene's germline CDR1 is LNHDA and CDR2 SQIVND (reference sequence). The CDR3 protein is CASSTQGWENSPLHF. In DNA form, the CDR3 reads TGTGCCAGTAGTACACAGGGATGGGAGAATTCACCCCTCCACTTT.

V usage is TRBV9 and J usage is TRBJ2-1; TRBD1 matches 7 bases. CDR1 is SGDLS, CDR2 YYNGEE, per germline. V lost 2 bases to trimming and J lost 0 bases; unmatched junction nucleotides: 8. This CDR3 has 17 residues. DNA for the CDR3: TGTGCCAGCAGCGTTGAGGGGGCGGCGAGCTCCTACAATGAGCAGTTCTTC. The encoded protein is CASSVEGAASSYNEQFF.

J is TRBJ1-2 and V is TRBV15; D gene ambiguous. V lost 5 bases and J 4 bases, leaving 14 bases between the germline ends. Germline CDR1 and CDR2: LNHNV and YYDKDF (reference sequence). The CDR3 has 14 residues. In DNA form, the CDR3 reads TGTGCCACCAGCGGTGGGGAGGGTCTCTATGGCTACACCTTC. It is translated as CATSGGEGLYGYTF.

Regarding this clone: A read error may produce the germline difference seen at one junction end. The identical CDR3 is also encoded by other nucleotide sequences in the sample. The chain is built from TRBV6-4 and TRBJ2-1; D not resolved. Germline-derived CDR1 and CDR2 are MRHNA and SNTAGT. This CDR3 region has 17 residues. CDR3 DNA: TGTGCCAGCAACCTCTACCATCAATTTGCCCACTACAATGAGCAATTCTTC. Protein product: CASNLYHQFAHYNEQFF.

V usage is TRBV4-1 and J usage is TRBJ2-1; TRBD1 might be the D (6 bases). The CDR3 sequence is 14 residues long. Per germline, CDR1 MGHRA and CDR2 YSYEKL. V lost 3 bases and J lost 7, with 13 bases in between. This chain's CDR3 is CASSQGPGTNEQFF. The CDR3 bases are TGCGCCAGCAGCCAGGGCCCGGGGACAAATGAGCAGTTCTTC.

The chain joins TRBV7-8 to TRBJ1-1; weak D call: TRBD1 (6 bases). CDR3 length: 13 residues. Between the trimmed V and J ends, which lost 8 bases and 1 base, there was a span of 11 bases. Germline lookup yields CDR1 SGHVS and CDR2 FQNEAQ. CDR3 in DNA: TGTGCCAGCCTCAGGGGTCAGAACACTGAAGCTTTCTTT. This gives the protein CASLRGQNTEAFF.

The chain joins TRBV4-3 to TRBJ1-2, with 8 bases matching TRBD1. The V gene's germline CDR1 is LGHNA and CDR2 YSLEER. The V gene end was trimmed by 0 bases and the J gene end by 8 bases; junction bases not matched to a gene: 11. The CDR3 runs 16 residues. CDR3 nucleotide sequence: TGCGCCAGCAGCCAAGATAGGCAGGGGGCCGTGCAAGGCTACACCTTC. It specifies CASSQDRQGAVQGYTF.

This sequence joins TRBV6-5 and TRBJ2-3; 8 bases match TRBD2. With V trimmed by 8 bases and J by 2 bases, 3 bases remained unmatched. This CDR3 is built from 13 residues. Germline V gene sequence: CDR1 MNHEY, CDR2 SVGAGI. CDR3 sequence (DNA): TGTGCCAGCGGGCGGGGGGACACAGATACGCAGTATTTT. It encodes CASGRGDTDTQYF.

The chain employs TRBV9 and TRBJ2-7; TRBD1 matches at 9 bases. This CDR3 contains 14 residues. Germline assignment: CDR1 SGDLS and CDR2 YYNGEE. The V gene end was trimmed by 6 bases and the J gene end by 2 bases; junction bases not matched to a gene: 6. In DNA, the CDR3 is TGTGCCAGCACCCGGACAGGGGCGACCTACGAGCAGTACTTC. Amino acids: CASTRTGATYEQYF.

The chain combines TRBV30 with TRBJ2-7; maybe TRBD1 (5 bases). The length of the CDR3 is 13 residues. Trimming left V 3 bases short and J 2 bases short, with 11 bases between. Germline lookup yields CDR1 GTSNPN and CDR2 SVGIG (reference sequence). The CDR3 DNA is TGTGCCTGGAGATCCAGGGCTACCTACGAGCAGTACTTC. Protein: CAWRSRATYEQYF. Full variable domain (missing parts from reference TRBV30 and TRBJ2-7): SQTIHQWPATLVQPVGSPLSLECTVEGTSNPNLYWYRQAAGRGLQLLFYSVGIGQISSEVPQNLSASRPQDRQFILSSKKLLLSDSGFYLCAWRSRATYEQYFGPGTRLTVT.

This clone is a singleton in its sample. The chain recombines TRBV27 with TRBJ2-6; 9 bases match TRBD1. CDR1 and CDR2 from the germline V gene are MNHEY and SMNVEV (reference sequence). This CDR3 spans 14 amino acids. The V gene end was trimmed by 8 bases and the J gene end by 2 bases; junction bases not matched to a gene: 1. The DNA of the CDR3 is TGTGCCAGCGGACAGGGGACTGGGGCCAACGTCCTGACTTTC. This translates into CASGQGTGANVLTF.